The clone carrying this T cell receptor (beta chain) was seen only once. Its target is not known. This entry belongs to a study of cytomegalovirus exposure and HLA in healthy donors. Sequencing was performed with immunoSEQ multiplex PCR; in TCRdb, only in-frame clones are kept and a portion is missing. This table has some 110,000 clones, roughly 90% appearing once. General study results and limits: Three chains linked to CMV were shown in vitro to be specific for CMV antigens. Using the classifier, cytomegalovirus status was reportedly diagnosed with high specificity and sensitivity.

The J segment lost 12 bases and the V segment lost 0 bases, leaving 11 bases of the junction unmatched. The germline gives CDR1 SGHDT, CDR2 YYEEEE. This CDR3 has 14 residues. This TCR came from a woman aged 18-29 years in good health and CMV-seropositive. The chain is built from TRBV5-6 and TRBJ2-7; 8 bases are a match to TRBD1. Input material: PBMCs. CDR3 nucleotides: TGTGCCAGCAGCTTGGCCGGGACAGGCTTATCTTGGTACTTC. Amino acid sequence: CASSLAGTGLSWYF.